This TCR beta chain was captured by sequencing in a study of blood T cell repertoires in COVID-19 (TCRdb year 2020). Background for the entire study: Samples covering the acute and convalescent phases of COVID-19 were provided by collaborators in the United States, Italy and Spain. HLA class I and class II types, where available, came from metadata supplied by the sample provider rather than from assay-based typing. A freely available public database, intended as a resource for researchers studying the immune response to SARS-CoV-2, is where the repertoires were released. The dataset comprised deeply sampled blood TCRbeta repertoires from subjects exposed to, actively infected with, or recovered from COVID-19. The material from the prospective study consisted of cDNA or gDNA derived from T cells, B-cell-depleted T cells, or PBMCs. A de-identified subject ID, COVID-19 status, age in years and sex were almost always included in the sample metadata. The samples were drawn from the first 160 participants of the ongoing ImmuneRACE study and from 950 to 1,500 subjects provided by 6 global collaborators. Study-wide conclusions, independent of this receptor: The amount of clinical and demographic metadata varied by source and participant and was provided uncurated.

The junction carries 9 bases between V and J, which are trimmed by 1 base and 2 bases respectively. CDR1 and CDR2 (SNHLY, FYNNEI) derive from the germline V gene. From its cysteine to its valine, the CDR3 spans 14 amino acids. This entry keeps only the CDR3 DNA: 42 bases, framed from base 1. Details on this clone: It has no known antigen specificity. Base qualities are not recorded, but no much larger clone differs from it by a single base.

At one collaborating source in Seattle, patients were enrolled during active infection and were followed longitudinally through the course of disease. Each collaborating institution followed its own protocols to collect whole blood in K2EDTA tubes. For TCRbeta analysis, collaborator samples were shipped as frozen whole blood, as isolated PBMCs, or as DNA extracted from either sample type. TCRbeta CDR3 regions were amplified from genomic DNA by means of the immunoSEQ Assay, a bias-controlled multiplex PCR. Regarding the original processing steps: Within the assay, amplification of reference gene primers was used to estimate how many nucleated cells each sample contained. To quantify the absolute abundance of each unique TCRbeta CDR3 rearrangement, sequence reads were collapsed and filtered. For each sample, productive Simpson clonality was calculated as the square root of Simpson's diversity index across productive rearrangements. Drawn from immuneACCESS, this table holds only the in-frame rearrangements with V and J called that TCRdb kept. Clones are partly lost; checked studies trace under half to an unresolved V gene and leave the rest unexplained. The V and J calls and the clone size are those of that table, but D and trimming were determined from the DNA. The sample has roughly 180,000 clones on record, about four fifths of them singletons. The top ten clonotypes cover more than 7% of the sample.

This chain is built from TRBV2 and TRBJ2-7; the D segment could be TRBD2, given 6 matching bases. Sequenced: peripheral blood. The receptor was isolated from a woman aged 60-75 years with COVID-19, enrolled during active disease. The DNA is TGTGCCAGCAGTGAAGGGAGGGGAACCTACGAGCAGTACGTC. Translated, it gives CASSEGRGTYEQYV.